These 24 T cell receptor beta chains originate from one sample sequenced in a study of T cells after yellow fever vaccination. TCRdb re-called the 5' RACE reads through MiXCR, storing one row per CDR3 protein. The sample carries hundreds of thousands of distinct CDR3 sequences, around a sixth recorded once. The sequencing here drew on PBMCs, taken less than 6 days after the first yellow fever vaccination. The receptors were gathered from a man aged 18 to 30 who received the YFV17D yellow fever vaccine.

This clonotype was seen a few times. The CDR3 loop reads CASVLASGQGYEQYV. CDR3 coding DNA: TGTGCCAGCGTCCTTGCTTCCGGACAGGGTTACGAGCAGTACGTC. The V call is TRBV5-6, the J call TRBJ2-7; 8 bases match TRBD1. The J segment lost 4 bases and the V segment lost 7 bases, leaving 13 bases of the junction unmatched. This CDR3 is 15 amino acids long. Germline V gene lookup returns CDR1 SGHDT and CDR2 YYEEEE.

This clonotype was counted a few times. The rearrangement links TRBV29-1 to TRBJ2-3, with 9 positions matching TRBD2. Germline values: CDR1 SQVTM, CDR2 ANQGSEA. J was trimmed by 4 bases and V by 5 bases; bases with no gene match: 10. The CDR3 has 15 amino acids. CDR3 amino acids: CSVSRSSGVADTQYF. CDR3 sequence (DNA): TGCAGCGTTTCGAGGTCTAGCGGGGTGGCAGATACGCAGTATTTT.

The chain couples TRBV20-1 to TRBJ1-6, with a possible D match to TRBD1 (5 bases). The CDR3 spans 14 residues. The germline CDR1 and CDR2 sequences are DFQATT and SNEGSKA (reference sequence). The ends were cut back, 3 bases at V and 7 bases at J, with 13 bases in the middle. The CDR3 coding sequence is TGCAGTGCTAGCGGGGACGGTACGAATTCACCCCTCCACTTT. Translated, it gives CSASGDGTNSPLHF.

This chain joins TRBV7-2 and TRBJ2-7; the match to TRBD2 covers 7 bases. Germline V lookup: CDR1 SGHTA, CDR2 FQGNSA. V was clipped by 2 bases and J by 0 bases; unmatched bases: 7. CDR3 length: 16 amino acids. CDR3 region: CASSLMLGDYSYEQYF. The CDR3 nucleotides read TGTGCCAGCAGCTTAATGTTAGGGGACTACTCCTACGAGCAGTACTTC.

This clonotype was recorded at least ten times. J is TRBJ2-1 and V is TRBV5-5, with D possibly TRBD1 on 5 matching bases. V gave up 2 bases and J gave up 6 bases, with 12 bases separating them. The CDR3 is 14 residues long. Germline V gene sequence: CDR1 SGHKS, CDR2 YYEKEE (reference sequence). The CDR3 region has the DNA TGTGCCAGCAGCTTTGGCAGGGTCGGCAATGAGCAGTTCTTC. This translates into CASSFGRVGNEQFF.

The CDR3: CASSQGTSGDPHQETQYF. Written as DNA, the CDR3 is TGTGCCAGCAGCCAAGGGACTAGCGGGGATCCTCACCAAGAGACCCAGTACTTC. This chain uses TRBV6-1 with TRBJ2-5, with TRBD2 matching 13 bases. In germline, CDR1 is MNHNS, CDR2 SASEGT. V trimming: 6 bases; J trimming: 0 bases; junction bases outside the gene matches: 10. The CDR3 consists of 18 residues.

This clonotype has at least ten counts. The chain joins TRBV12-3 or TRBV12-4 to TRBJ1-1; TRBD1 might be the D (6 bases). The V and J ends lost 7 bases and 3 bases respectively, with 18 bases between them. The CDR3 contains 15 residues. CDR3 amino acids: CASTGALGVYTEAFF. CDR3 bases: TGTGCCAGCACAGGGGCATTGGGGGTGTACACTGAAGCTTTCTTT.

This clonotype came up a few times. The V and J genes are TRBV7-2 and TRBJ1-2; no reliable D call. The germline V gene has CDR1 SGHTA and CDR2 FQGNSA. V was trimmed by 4 bases and J by 5 bases, leaving 14 bases between them. The CDR3 length is 14 residues. DNA for the CDR3: TGTGCCAGCAGCTCCCAGGCGGGCTTATATGGCTACACCTTC. This encodes CASSSQAGLYGYTF.

The chain combines TRBV6-5 with TRBJ1-2, with D tentatively TRBD1 (5 bases). Germline CDR1 reads MNHEY; CDR2 reads SVGAGI. The CDR3 extends over 16 amino acids. V was trimmed by 2 bases and J by 4 bases, leaving 17 bases between them. CDR3 in DNA: TGTGCCAGCAGTTACCCGACCGGGATCGGGGGCTATGGCTACACCTTC. Its translation: CASSYPTGIGGYGYTF.

This chain links TRBV7-8 with TRBJ1-5, with D unresolved. V gave up 3 bases and J gave up 2 bases, with 11 bases separating them. This CDR3 has 15 amino acids. Looked up from germline, CDR1 is SGHVS and CDR2 is FQNEAQ. This chain's CDR3 is CASSLGGIGNQPQHF. CDR3 nucleotides: TGTGCCAGCAGCTTGGGCGGGATAGGCAATCAGCCCCAGCATTTT.

The table lists this clonotype with many counts. The V gene is TRBV18, the J gene TRBJ2-7; 11 nucleotides agree with TRBD2. Germline V lookup: CDR1 KGHSH, CDR2 LQKENI. V was pared by 6 bases and J by 0 bases, with 1 base of the junction left unmatched. The CDR3 runs to 14 residues. CDR3 loop: CASSGTSGSYEQYF. CDR3 in DNA: TGTGCCAGCTCTGGGACTAGCGGCTCCTACGAGCAGTACTTC.

Only a few counts were recorded for this clonotype. CDR3: CSAPPGLGGHNYGYTF. CDR3 sequence (DNA): TGCAGTGCCCCCCCCGGGCTCGGGGGGCATAACTATGGCTACACCTTC. J is TRBJ1-2 and V is TRBV20-1, with a weak D call TRBD1 (6 bases). V was clipped by 6 bases and J by 1 base, with 21 bases between them. Germline V lookup: CDR1 DFQATT, CDR2 SNEGSKA (reference sequence). The CDR3 consists of 16 residues.

The chain is built from TRBV4-3 and TRBJ1-4, with TRBD1 matching 10 bases. This CDR3 is built from 15 residues. V was clipped by 3 bases and J by 7 bases; unmatched bases: 5. Germline V gene data show CDR1 as LGHNA and CDR2 as YSLEER. The CDR3 loop reads CASSQDDRGREKLFF. CDR3 nucleotides: TGCGCCAGCAGCCAGGACGACAGGGGGCGTGAAAAACTGTTTTTT.

The chain couples TRBV7-8 to TRBJ2-7; a possible D gene is TRBD2 (6 bases). Germline CDR1 reads SGHVS; CDR2 reads FQNEAQ. There are 14 residues in the CDR3. Trimming stripped 4 bases from V and 1 base from J, with 11 bases between. DNA of the CDR3: TGTGCCAGCAGCTCTCTACGGGAGTCCTACGAGCAGTACGTC. It translates to CASSSLRESYEQYV.

This clonotype was counted a few times. The V call is TRBV6-1, the J call TRBJ1-1; D may be TRBD1 (5 bases). V dropped 5 bases and J dropped 1 base, with 17 bases sitting between them. Germline assignment: CDR1 MNHNS and CDR2 SASEGT. CDR3 length: 16 residues. This CDR3 is CASSQSPGRENTEAFF. The CDR3 DNA reads as TGTGCCAGCAGTCAAAGTCCGGGACGGGAGAACACTGAAGCTTTCTTT.

This clonotype was counted only a few times. This chain connects TRBV12-3 or TRBV12-4 to TRBJ2-1, with D perhaps being TRBD1 or TRBD2 (6 bases each). This CDR3 has 16 residues. Between the trimmed V and J ends, which lost 6 bases and 4 bases, there was a span of 19 bases. CDR3 nucleotides: TGTGCCAGCAGCCCGACGCCGGGGGCCCAATACAATGAGCAGTTCTTC. Translated, it gives CASSPTPGAQYNEQFF.

This clonotype was counted only a few times. The genes are TRBV5-8 and TRBJ2-4; D ambiguous. The CDR3 spans 15 residues. Trimming left V 0 bases short and J 2 bases short, with 9 bases between. The germline V gene encodes CDR1 SGHTS and CDR2 YDEGEE. The DNA of the CDR3 is TGTGCCAGCAGCTTGGGCCGAAGGACCAAAAACATTCAGTACTTC. Translated: CASSLGRRTKNIQYF.

This chain links TRBV7-9 with TRBJ2-5; TRBD1 matches 9 bases. CDR3 length equals 16 residues. The V segment lost 5 bases and the J segment 5 bases; nucleotides outside the gene matches: 12. Germline V gene sequence: CDR1 SEHNR, CDR2 FQNEAQ (reference sequence). This CDR3 is CASSPRGGTGRETQYF. Here the CDR3 DNA reads TGTGCCAGCAGCCCCCGCGGCGGGACAGGGAGGGAGACCCAGTACTTC.

This chain connects TRBV20-1 to TRBJ2-3; 14 positions match TRBD2. The CDR3 totals 16 residues. V trimming: 5 bases; J trimming: 8 bases; junction bases outside the gene matches: 12. Germline values: CDR1 DFQATT, CDR2 SNEGSKA (reference sequence). The CDR3 loop reads CSARRLAGGRSGTQYF. CDR3 nucleotide sequence: TGCAGTGCTCGAAGACTAGCGGGGGGGCGATCGGGTACGCAGTATTTT.

This clonotype was recorded at least ten times. This sequence joins TRBV7-9 and TRBJ2-3; no clear D gene. CDR1 and CDR2 from the germline V gene are SEHNR and FQNEAQ (reference sequence). The ends were cut back, 3 bases at V and 4 bases at J, with 5 bases in the middle. This CDR3 has 12 amino acids. The CDR3 here is CASSFAPDTQYF. CDR3 sequence (DNA): TGTGCCAGCAGCTTTGCCCCAGATACGCAGTATTTT.

This clonotype has a handful of counts. The V call is TRBV7-2, the J call TRBJ2-3, with 15 bases lining up with TRBD2. In germline, CDR1 is SGHTA, CDR2 FQGNSA. CDR3 size: 16 residues. J lost 10 bases, V lost 3 bases, and 8 bases had no gene match. This CDR3 reads CASSLGLAGGFMAQYF. In DNA, the CDR3 is TGTGCCAGCAGCTTGGGACTAGCGGGGGGTTTTATGGCGCAGTATTTT.

This sequence joins TRBV4-1 and TRBJ2-2; the D gene is possibly TRBD2 (5 bases). The CDR3 length is 15 residues. The V gene's germline CDR1 is MGHRA and CDR2 YSYEKL. V lost 1 base, J lost 5 bases, and 11 bases lay in between. Here the CDR3 DNA reads TGCGCCAGCAGCCAAGGCGAGGACTGGACCGGGGAGCTGTTTTTT. It encodes CASSQGEDWTGELFF.

This CDR3 reads CASSFFLAGQETQYF. The CDR3 DNA reads as TGTGCCAGCAGCTTTTTCCTAGCGGGCCAAGAGACCCAGTACTTC. The gene calls are TRBV5-6 and TRBJ2-5; 8 positions match TRBD2. Germline lookup yields CDR1 SGHDT and CDR2 YYEEEE. The CDR3 is 15 residues long. Trimming took 2 bases from V and 1 from J; bases not matched to a gene: 4.

This clonotype was observed many times. The chain links TRBV12-3 or TRBV12-4 to TRBJ2-5; tentatively, D is TRBD2 (5 bases). The CDR3 sequence is 13 residues long. The V gene lost 5 bases and the J gene lost 7 bases, with 14 bases spanning the gap. CDR3 nucleotides: TGTGCCAGCAGTCCAGAGGGTGCCGCGACCCAGTACTTC. Residues: CASSPEGAATQYF.